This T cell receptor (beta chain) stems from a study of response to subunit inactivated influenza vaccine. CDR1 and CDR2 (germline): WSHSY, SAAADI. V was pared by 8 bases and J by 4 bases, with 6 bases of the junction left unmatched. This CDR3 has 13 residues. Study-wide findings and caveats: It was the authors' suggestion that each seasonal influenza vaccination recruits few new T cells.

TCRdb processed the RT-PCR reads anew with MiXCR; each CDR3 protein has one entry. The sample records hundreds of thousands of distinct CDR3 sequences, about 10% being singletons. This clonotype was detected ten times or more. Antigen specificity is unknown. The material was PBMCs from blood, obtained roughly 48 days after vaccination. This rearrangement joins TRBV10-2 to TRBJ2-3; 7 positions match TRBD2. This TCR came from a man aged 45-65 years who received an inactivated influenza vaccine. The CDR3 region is CASSGGGADTQYF. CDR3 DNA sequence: TGCGCCAGCTCGGGGGGAGGGGCAGATACGCAGTATTTT.